These 20 T cell receptor beta chains originate from one sample sequenced in a study of T cell changes during pregnancy in multiple sclerosis. The repertoire was sequenced with immunoSEQ multiplex PCR; TCRdb's copy has only in-frame clones and lacks some. The profile shows about 44,000 clones, around 89% of them singletons. This specimen was CD4+ T cells from peripheral blood mononuclear cells, taken after pregnancy. These TCRs come from a female donor with multiple sclerosis, enrolled in a pregnancy study.

This chain uses TRBV29-1 with TRBJ2-7; possibly TRBD1 for D (6 bases). The CDR3 is 15 amino acids. With 6 bases removed from V and 4 bases from J, the gap between germline ends came to 22 bases. Germline V gene sequence: CDR1 SQVTM, CDR2 ANQGSEA. The CDR3 sequence is CSVYATGQENYEQYF. The DNA of the CDR3 is TGCAGCGTCTATGCGACGGGACAAGAGAATTACGAGCAGTACTTC.

The gene calls are TRBV28 and TRBJ2-1; 9 nucleotides agree with TRBD1. The CDR3 has 15 amino acids. CDR1 and CDR2 (germline): MDHEN, SYDVKM. Germline trimming cut 4 bases from V and 1 base from J; bases unmatched to any gene: 2. The DNA for the CDR3 is TGTGCCAGCAGTTCGGGGACAGGGTCCTACAATGAGCAGTTCTTC. This encodes CASSSGTGSYNEQFF.

As DNA, the CDR3 is TGTGCCAGCAGCTTAGGAGTAGCGGGAGCGTACAGCGAGCAGTACTTC. It is translated as CASSLGVAGAYSEQYF. This rearrangement joins TRBV11-1 to TRBJ2-7; 9 nucleotides match TRBD2. The CDR3 loop spans 16 amino acids. From germline, CDR1 is SGHAT and CDR2 FQDESV (reference sequence). J gave up 6 bases and V 1 base, and 10 bases lay outside the gene matches.

The count of this clone is one. The chain is built from TRBV7-9 and TRBJ2-7; 7 nucleotides agree with TRBD1. This CDR3 has 14 residues. CDR1 SEHNR and CDR2 FQNEAQ come from the germline V gene (reference sequence). V was pared by 1 base and J by 2 bases, with 2 bases of the junction left unmatched. The CDR3, as DNA: TGTGCCAGCAGCTTAGAGGGGACAGCCTACGAGCAGTACTTC. It specifies CASSLEGTAYEQYF.

The chain recombines TRBV7-2 with TRBJ2-5; TRBD2 matches 12 bases. The trim removed 1 base at V and 1 base at J, leaving 1 base unmatched. The CDR3 length is 16 residues. Germline V gene sequence: CDR1 SGHTA, CDR2 FQGNSA. DNA for the CDR3: TGTGCCAGCAGCTTAGGGGGACTAGCGGGCCAAGAGACCCAGTACTTC. Encoded protein: CASSLGGLAGQETQYF.

Points on this clone: A junction end diverges from the germline sequence, so it may reflect a read error. This rearrangement joins TRBV2 to TRBJ1-2; D gene unclear. The CDR3 loop spans 14 amino acids. Per germline, CDR1 SNHLY and CDR2 FYNNEI. The CDR3 sequence: CASIEWQTAGGYTF. The CDR3, as DNA: TGTGCCAGCATTGAATGGCAGACGGCGGGCGGCTACACCTTC.

V gene TRBV11-2 combines with J gene TRBJ2-3; 8 positions match TRBD2. After removal of 4 bases from V and 1 base from J, the junction contained 10 bases not matched to a gene. The CDR3 extends over 17 amino acids. Germline V gives CDR1 SGHAT, CDR2 FQNNGV. The CDR3 DNA is TGTGCCAGCAGCTCATTCTCGCGGGAGGCTGGCACAGATACGCAGTATTTT. Translation gives CASSSFSREAGTDTQYF. The full variable domain, its missing parts supplied by reference TRBV11-2 and TRBJ2-3, is EAGVAQSPRYKIIEKRQSVAFWCNPISGHATLYWYQQILGQGPKLLIQFQNNGVVDDSQLPKDRFSAERLKGVDSTLKIQPAKLEDSAVYLCASSSFSREAGTDTQYFGPGTRLTVL.

The chain employs TRBV9 and TRBJ1-3; D may be TRBD1 (5 bases). Trimming pared 0 bases from V and 2 bases from J, leaving 12 bases between. Germline V gene lookup returns CDR1 SGDLS and CDR2 YYNGEE. The CDR3 has 16 residues. The DNA for the CDR3 is TGTGCCAGCAGCGTAGTTGGAGGGGTTCCTGGAAACACCATATATTTT. It codes for CASSVVGGVPGNTIYF.

The chain employs TRBV19 and TRBJ2-1; a possible D gene is TRBD1 (6 bases). CDR3 length equals 16 residues. Germline CDR1 LNHDA, CDR2 SQIVND (reference sequence). Trimming took off 1 base at V and 6 bases at J, with 16 bases between the two ends. CDR3 region: CASSIVDSRGVNEQFF. In nucleotides, the CDR3 is TGTGCCAGTAGTATAGTGGACAGCCGAGGGGTCAATGAGCAGTTCTTC.

J is TRBJ1-3 and V is TRBV11-1; 7 positions agree with TRBD1. The germline V gene has CDR1 SGHAT and CDR2 FQDESV (reference sequence). V lost 9 bases to trimming and J lost 0 bases; unmatched junction nucleotides: 5. This CDR3 has 14 residues. The CDR3 DNA reads as TGTGCCAGTGGACAGGTCGCCTCTGGAAACACCATATATTTT. It encodes CASGQVASGNTIYF.

The chain links TRBV27 to TRBJ1-2, with 8 bases identical to TRBD1. The ends lost 1 base at V and 4 bases at J; junction bases unmatched: 5. Germline-derived CDR1 and CDR2 are MNHEY and SMNVEV (reference sequence). This CDR3 has 15 residues. This CDR3 reads CASSLLTGGTYGYTF. CDR3 nucleotides: TGTGCCAGCAGTTTATTAACAGGGGGAACCTATGGCTACACCTTC.

This chain uses TRBV6-1 with TRBJ2-5; the match to TRBD2 covers 13 bases. The CDR3 is made up of 16 amino acids. The V and J ends lost 4 bases and 4 bases, in that order; junction bases with no gene match: 6. Germline values: CDR1 MNHNS, CDR2 SASEGT. The CDR3 reads CASSGTSGSYGETQYF. In DNA form, the CDR3 reads TGTGCCAGCAGTGGGACTAGCGGGAGTTATGGAGAGACCCAGTACTTC.

The rearrangement uses TRBV14 and TRBJ2-2; no firm D call. V was trimmed by 5 bases and J by 5 bases, leaving 12 bases between them. Germline CDR1 SGHDN, CDR2 FVKESK. The CDR3 totals 14 residues. This CDR3 is CASSEGPRTGELFF. The CDR3 nucleotides are TGTGCCAGCAGCGAAGGCCCGAGGACCGGGGAGCTGTTTTTT.

The V call is TRBV28, the J call TRBJ2-7; 7 bases agree with TRBD1. J gave up 2 bases and V 5 bases, and 12 bases lay outside the gene matches. Looked up from germline, CDR1 is MDHEN and CDR2 is SYDVKM. The CDR3 is 16 amino acids. The CDR3, as DNA: TGTGCCAGCAGTCTCCCCTGGTCAGGGGGTACCTACGAGCAGTACTTC. Protein: CASSLPWSGGTYEQYF.

The chain's CDR3 is CASSSNANREAFF. Written as DNA, the CDR3 is TGTGCCAGCTCATCGAACGCAAACAGAGAAGCTTTCTTT. The rearrangement uses TRBV18 and TRBJ1-1; D is unclear. The V end lost 5 bases, the J end lost 8 bases, and 15 bases lay between the germline ends. This CDR3 is 13 amino acids long. Germline-derived CDR1 and CDR2 are KGHSH and LQKENI. The variable domain in full, completed from reference TRBV18 and TRBJ1-1, reads NAGVMQNPRHLVRRRGQEARLRCSPMKGHSHVYWYRQLPEEGLKFMVYLQKENIIDESGMPKERFSAEFPKEGPSILRIQQVVRGDSAAYFCASSSNANREAFFGQGTRLTVV.

This clone was counted once. J is TRBJ1-1 and V is TRBV11-1, with 8 bases fitting TRBD1. Germline CDR1 SGHAT, CDR2 FQDESV (reference sequence). CDR3 size: 12 residues. V gave up 10 bases and J gave up 11 bases; unmatched junction bases: 12. CDR3 nucleotides: TGTGCCACCTCAACATTGACAGGGGACGCTTTCTTT. As protein: CATSTLTGDAFF.

The chain couples TRBV9 to TRBJ1-3, with no clear D. Looked up from germline, CDR1 is SGDLS and CDR2 is YYNGEE. Trimming took 4 bases from V and 4 from J, leaving 9 bases between them. This CDR3 is 13 amino acids long. CDR3 DNA: TGTGCCAGCAGCTCCTCCCCCGGAAACACCATATATTTT. Translation gives CASSSSPGNTIYF.

The chain is built from TRBV30 and TRBJ2-1, with D possibly matching TRBD1 (5 bases). Trimming removed 0 bases from V and 8 bases from J, with 11 bases in between. This CDR3 contains 13 residues. Germline V gene sequence: CDR1 GTSNPN, CDR2 SVGIG (reference sequence). This CDR3 is CAWSVLAGYEQFF. CDR3 bases: TGTGCCTGGAGTGTACTCGCAGGGTATGAGCAGTTCTTC.

The chain joins TRBV2 to TRBJ1-3, with a weak D call TRBD1 (5 bases). The CDR3 runs to 15 residues. The V end was cut by 4 bases, the J end by 3 bases, with 13 bases between. The germline CDR1 and CDR2 sequences are SNHLY and FYNNEI. The DNA of the CDR3 is TGTGCCAGCAGTGGCCCGGGCAGGGTTGGAAACACCATATATTTT. Translating it yields CASSGPGRVGNTIYF.

The rearrangement links TRBV11-2 to TRBJ2-7, with TRBD2 matching 9 bases. This CDR3 region has 14 residues. CDR1 and CDR2 from the germline V gene are SGHAT and FQNNGV. The V gene end was trimmed by 5 bases and the J gene end by 1 base; junction bases not matched to a gene: 3. CDR3 protein: CASSRLAGSYEQYF. CDR3 DNA sequence: TGTGCCAGCAGCCGCCTAGCGGGATCCTACGAGCAGTACTTC.